The 20 T cell receptor beta chains reported below all come from one sample, sequenced in a study of blood T cell repertoires in COVID-19. Profiling relied on immunoSEQ multiplex PCR, and the TCRdb table lists in-frame clones only, not all of them. The sample carries some 74,000 clones, approximately 85% recorded once. The sequenced material came from peripheral blood. The receptors were sampled from a man aged 50-59 years with acute or convalescent COVID-19.

The chain carries TRBV6-5 and TRBJ1-4; D not resolved. Germline loops: CDR1 MNHEY, CDR2 SVGAGI. V shed 3 bases and J shed 6 bases, with 14 bases lying between them. CDR3 length equals 15 residues. The CDR3 loop reads CASSYPSGPHEKLFF. The CDR3 DNA reads as TGTGCCAGCAGTTATCCCTCAGGTCCCCATGAAAAACTGTTTTTT.

This clone was detected ten times or more. A read error may account for a junction end that differs from germline. J is TRBJ1-1 and V is TRBV14; 7 bases line up with TRBD1. The germline V gene has CDR1 SGHDN and CDR2 FVKESK. The CDR3 is made up of 13 amino acids. CDR3 nucleotide sequence: TGTGCCAGCAGCCCGACAGGGAACCCTGAAGCTTTCTTT. Protein sequence: CASSPTGNPEAFF.

This chain uses TRBV7-3 with TRBJ1-2, with 7 bases lining up with TRBD1. Unmatched junction bases numbered 2, after V lost 5 bases and J lost 2 bases. The CDR3 runs 13 residues. In germline, CDR1 is SGHTA, CDR2 FQGTGA. The CDR3 DNA follows: TGTGCCAGCAGCCCGGGACAGAACTATGGCTACACCTTC. This translates into CASSPGQNYGYTF.

J is TRBJ1-1 and V is TRBV6-5; 7 bases align to TRBD1. Germline values: CDR1 MNHEY, CDR2 SVGAGI. The CDR3 spans 13 residues. Trimming at V came to 4 bases and at J to 7 bases, leaving 6 bases not matched to a gene. This CDR3 is CASSLSRDSEAFF. The CDR3 bases are TGTGCCAGCAGTTTATCCCGGGACAGTGAAGCTTTCTTT.

The J gene is TRBJ2-7, the V gene TRBV7-8; 9 bases align to TRBD1. V lost 0 bases, J lost 3 bases, and 9 bases stayed unmatched. The CDR3 has 17 residues. Germline V gene data show CDR1 as SGHVS and CDR2 as FQNEAQ. Here the CDR3 DNA reads TGTGCCAGCAGCTTAGCTAGAACAGGGGGCCATGACTACGAGCAGTACTTC. Protein product: CASSLARTGGHDYEQYF. The full variable domain, in which reference TRBV7-8 and TRBJ2-7 provide the parts outside the CDR3, is GAGVSQSPRYKVAKRGQDVALRCDPISGHVSLFWYQQALGQGPEFLTYFQNEAQLDKSGLPSDRFFAERPEGSVSTLKIQRTQQEDSAVYLCASSLARTGGHDYEQYFGPGTRLTVT.

V is TRBV5-1 and J is TRBJ2-1; 7 nucleotides match TRBD1. Germline V lookup: CDR1 SGHRS, CDR2 YFSETQ. Trimming removed 1 base from V and 4 bases from J; junction bases left unmatched: 5. This CDR3 is built from 15 residues. The DNA of the CDR3 is TGCGCCAGCAGCTTGCGACAGGGTCCTTACAATGAGCAGTTCTTC. Translated: CASSLRQGPYNEQFF.

CDR3 bases: TGTGCCAGCAGCCATAGCCGGACAGGGGCCTACGAGCAGTACTTC. It is translated as CASSHSRTGAYEQYF. V gene TRBV9 combines with J gene TRBJ2-7; 9 nucleotides match TRBD1. The CDR3 has 15 residues. Germline V CDR1 and CDR2: SGDLS, YYNGEE. V trimming: 4 bases; J trimming: 2 bases; junction bases outside the gene matches: 7. The full variable domain, rest sourced from reference TRBV9 and TRBJ2-7, is DSGVTQTPKHLITATGQRVTLRCSPRSGDLSVYWYQQSLDQGLQFLIQYYNGEERAKGNILERFSAQQFPDLHSELNLSSLELGDSALYFCASSHSRTGAYEQYFGPGTRLTVT.

V is TRBV29-1 and J is TRBJ2-3, with 10 bases matching TRBD2. Trimming removed 1 base from V and 0 bases from J; junction bases left unmatched: 4. This CDR3 spans 16 amino acids. Germline V gene sequence: CDR1 SQVTM, CDR2 ANQGSEA. Here the CDR3 DNA reads TGCAGCGTTGAAGGGGCTAGCGGGAGAAGCACAGATACGCAGTATTTT. Its translation: CSVEGASGRSTDTQYF.

This sequence joins TRBV9 and TRBJ2-5, with a tentative D call TRBD1 (6 bases). The germline V and J ends were trimmed by 0 bases and 4 bases, with 13 bases remaining between them. Per germline, CDR1 SGDLS and CDR2 YYNGEE. The CDR3 totals 15 residues. CDR3 in DNA: TGTGCCAGCAGCGTAGAAGGGGGTAAGGGAGAGACCCAGTACTTC. Amino acid sequence: CASSVEGGKGETQYF.

V usage is TRBV6-1 and J usage is TRBJ2-7, with 9 bases fitting TRBD1. Per germline, CDR1 MNHNS and CDR2 SASEGT. V was clipped by 4 bases and J by 1 base; unmatched bases: 8. The CDR3 runs 16 residues. The CDR3 bases are TGTGCCAGCAGTGGGATTCCGGGACAGGGATCCTACGAGCAGTACTTC. Translated, it gives CASSGIPGQGSYEQYF.

This rearrangement joins TRBV6-5 to TRBJ2-1; TRBD2 matches 9 bases. Germline-derived CDR1 and CDR2 are MNHEY and SVGAGI. J gave up 4 bases and V 9 bases, and 10 bases lay outside the gene matches. This CDR3 spans 15 amino acids. The chain's CDR3 is CASSLAGGNYNEQFF. CDR3 in DNA: TGTGCCAGTTCCCTGGCGGGGGGGAATTACAATGAGCAGTTCTTC.

This sequence joins TRBV7-3 and TRBJ2-1; maybe TRBD1 (5 bases). V shed 2 bases and J shed 8 bases, with 10 bases lying between them. Germline CDR1 is SGHTA and CDR2 is FQGTGA. CDR3 length: 13 residues. The CDR3 coding sequence is TGTGCCAGCAGCTTATCAGGGAAGGATGAGCAGTTCTTC. This encodes CASSLSGKDEQFF.

This clone was counted many times. The chain has TRBV3-1 (or the pseudogene TRBV3-2) and TRBJ1-1, with unresolved D. The CDR3 runs 14 residues. Germline V gives CDR1 LGHDT, CDR2 YNNKEL (reference sequence). V lost 4 bases to trimming and J lost 2 bases, with 11 bases between them. The CDR3: CASSRGDGNTEAFF. The CDR3 DNA sequence: TGTGCCAGCAGCCGAGGAGACGGTAACACTGAAGCTTTCTTT.

This clone was observed a few times. The chain uses TRBV5-1 and TRBJ2-5; maybe TRBD1 (6 bases). V shed 0 bases and J shed 2 bases, with 17 bases lying between them. The V gene's germline CDR1 is SGHRS and CDR2 YFSETQ. The CDR3 sequence is 17 residues long. CDR3 coding DNA: TGCGCCAGCAGCTTGGGGGCCCTCGGGACAACACAAGAGACCCAGTACTTC. It yields the protein CASSLGALGTTQETQYF.

The chain recombines TRBV5-6 with TRBJ1-2; D might be TRBD1 (5 bases). This CDR3 has 12 residues. Per the germline V gene, CDR1 is SGHDT and CDR2 is YYEEEE. V was pared by 0 bases and J by 8 bases, with 8 bases between. This chain's CDR3 is CASSLARGGYTF. The DNA of the CDR3 is TGTGCCAGCAGCTTGGCTAGGGGAGGCTACACCTTC.

The rearrangement uses TRBV27 and TRBJ1-6; 7 nucleotides line up with TRBD1. Trimming at V came to 6 bases and at J to 11 bases, leaving 7 bases not matched to a gene. The CDR3 totals 13 residues. Germline V gene sequence: CDR1 MNHEY, CDR2 SMNVEV (reference sequence). The CDR3 loop reads CASRTGAGAPLHF. The CDR3 DNA reads TGTGCCAGCAGAACAGGGGCCGGGGCACCCCTCCACTTT.

The rearrangement uses TRBV19 and TRBJ1-5; 7 nucleotides line up with TRBD1. Trimming cost V 7 bases and J 0 bases; bases outside gene matches: 18. This CDR3 has 19 residues. The V gene's germline CDR1 is LNHDA and CDR2 SQIVND (reference sequence). The CDR3, as DNA: TGTGCCAGTACCCTGAGGGGGACAGCCTTATATAATAGCAATCAGCCCCAGCATTTT. Translation gives CASTLRGTALYNSNQPQHF. Filled out from reference TRBV19 and TRBJ1-5, the complete variable domain reads DGGITQSPKYLFRKEGQNVTLSCEQNLNHDAMYWYRQDPGQGLRLIYYSQIVNDFQKGDIAEGYSVSREKKESFPLTVTSAQKNPTAFYLCASTLRGTALYNSNQPQHFGDGTRLSIL.

The chain uses TRBV5-1 and TRBJ2-7; a possible D gene is TRBD1 (6 bases). CDR3 length: 13 amino acids. Looked up from germline, CDR1 is SGHRS and CDR2 is YFSETQ. V lost 4 bases and J 3 bases, leaving 11 bases between the germline ends. The CDR3 nucleotides are TGCGCCAGCAGCCTGGACAGCTTCTACGAGCAGTACTTC. It codes for CASSLDSFYEQYF.

V and J are TRBV30 and TRBJ1-6, with TRBD1 matching over 12 bases. Looked up from germline, CDR1 is GTSNPN and CDR2 is SVGIG (reference sequence). Trimming removed 0 bases from V and 10 bases from J; junction bases left unmatched: 7. The CDR3 totals 16 residues. The DNA for the CDR3 is TGTGCCTGGAGTGTACGGGGGACAGGGGGCAGGTCACCCCTCCACTTT. Translating gives CAWSVRGTGGRSPLHF. The whole variable domain, remainder taken from reference TRBV30 and TRBJ1-6, is SQTIHQWPATLVQPVGSPLSLECTVEGTSNPNLYWYRQAAGRGLQLLFYSVGIGQISSEVPQNLSASRPQDRQFILSSKKLLLSDSGFYLCAWSVRGTGGRSPLHFGNGTRLTVT.

The chain combines TRBV13 with TRBJ2-7; 8 nucleotides agree with TRBD2. The V and J ends lost 5 bases and 0 bases, in that order; junction bases with no gene match: 6. This CDR3 contains 15 residues. Looked up from germline, CDR1 is PRHDT and CDR2 is FYEKMQ (reference sequence). CDR3 DNA sequence: TGTGCCAGCAGCCGAGGGCGGGGGGTCTCCTACGAGCAGTACTTC. It codes for CASSRGRGVSYEQYF.